Presented here are 10 T cell receptor beta chains from one specimen sequenced in a study of T cells after yellow fever vaccination. MiXCR was run by TCRdb on the 5' RACE reads, yielding one entry per CDR3 protein. The repertoire holds a few hundred thousand distinct CDR3 sequences, with around 3.6% as singletons. The specimen was PBMCs, collected on the day of the yellow fever booster vaccination. The receptors come from a man between 18 and 29 years old who received the YFV17D yellow fever vaccine.

Note on this clonotype: A clone one base away is much larger, so this may be a read error. This sequence joins TRBV11-2 and TRBJ2-7, with D hard to call. The germline V gene has CDR1 SGHAT and CDR2 FQNNGV. CDR3 size: 12 residues. The CDR3 is CTSSQDAYEQYF. The CDR3, as DNA: TGTACCAGCAGCCAAGATGCCTACGAGCAGTACTTC.

J is TRBJ2-3 and V is TRBV11-2; 13 bases fit TRBD2. The CDR3 is made up of 17 amino acids. Germline CDR1 is SGHAT and CDR2 is FQNNGV. The V segment lost 4 bases and the J segment 8 bases; nucleotides outside the gene matches: 12. The DNA of the CDR3 is TGTGCCAGCAGCTCGGGAGGGACTAGCGGGGAGTTGGCTACGCAGTATTTT. Its protein product is CASSSGGTSGELATQYF.

In its sample, this clonotype was seen many times. This rearrangement joins TRBV6-5 to TRBJ1-5; a weak D match, TRBD1 (5 bases). The CDR3 has 13 amino acids. Germline lookup yields CDR1 MNHEY and CDR2 SVGAGI. V lost 2 bases and J 5 bases, leaving 7 bases between the germline ends. CDR3 protein: CASSYGRDQPQHF. CDR3 coding DNA: TGTGCCAGCAGTTACGGCAGGGATCAGCCCCAGCATTTT.

In this sample, this clonotype turned up many times. J is TRBJ2-5 and V is TRBV12-3 or TRBV12-4, with TRBD1 identical over 9 bases. There are 14 residues in the CDR3. V lost 1 base to trimming and J lost 4 bases; unmatched junction nucleotides: 1. For the CDR3, the DNA is TGTGCCAGCAGTTTAGACAGGGGGCGAGAGACCCAGTACTTC. Translated, it gives CASSLDRGRETQYF.

This clonotype was seen a handful of times. The V call is TRBV7-9, the J call TRBJ2-3; a possible D gene is TRBD2 (5 bases). Germline CDR1 reads SEHNR; CDR2 reads FQNEAQ (reference sequence). Trimming shortened V by 2 bases and J by 0 bases, and 24 bases separated the two germline ends. The CDR3 sequence is 20 residues long. The CDR3 loop reads CASSLPRGTHSLTSTDTQYF. The CDR3 DNA is TGTGCCAGCAGCTTACCTCGGGGAACGCACTCTCTGACTAGCACAGATACGCAGTATTTT.

The chain employs TRBV12-5 and TRBJ2-7, with TRBD1 identical over 8 bases. Trimming at V came to 0 bases and at J to 5 bases, leaving 9 bases not matched to a gene. Per germline, CDR1 LGHNT and CDR2 FRNRAP. CDR3 length: 16 residues. The CDR3 DNA is TGTGCTAGTGGTTTGGTCCTTCGGCAGGGGGCCCACGAGCAGTACTTC. Amino acid sequence: CASGLVLRQGAHEQYF.

This clonotype was recorded many times. This chain joins TRBV18 and TRBJ1-1; D unclear. CDR1 is KGHSH, CDR2 LQKENI, per germline. Trimming removed 2 bases from V and 3 bases from J, with 16 bases in between. There are 16 residues in the CDR3. CDR3 region: CASSPSPLGRDTEAFF. The CDR3 region has the DNA TGTGCCAGCTCACCATCTCCTTTGGGTAGGGACACTGAAGCTTTCTTT.

This clonotype was counted ten times or more. The V and J genes are TRBV11-1 and TRBJ2-7; no clear D gene. Germline loops: CDR1 SGHAT, CDR2 FQDESV (reference sequence). The CDR3 covers 14 residues. The V gene lost 5 bases and the J gene lost 6 bases, with 17 bases spanning the gap. Here the CDR3 DNA reads TGTGCCAGCAGCCCCGGGCTCTTCGGCAGCGAGCAGTACTTC. Its protein product is CASSPGLFGSEQYF.

This clonotype was seen repeatedly, ten times or more. V usage is TRBV7-3 and J usage is TRBJ2-1; D ambiguous. V lost 4 bases, J lost 4 bases, and 8 bases lay in between. CDR3 length: 13 amino acids. From germline, CDR1 is SGHTA and CDR2 FQGTGA. The CDR3 DNA reads TGTGCCAGCAGCTCGACGAGTTACAATGAGCAGTTCTTC. Protein sequence: CASSSTSYNEQFF.

This clonotype showed up many times. The CDR3 protein is CASSTSGTGESTGELFF. CDR3 in DNA: TGCGCCAGCAGCACCTCCGGGACAGGGGAGAGCACCGGGGAGCTGTTTTTT. V is TRBV5-1 and J is TRBJ2-2; 10 positions match TRBD1. The germline V gene encodes CDR1 SGHRS and CDR2 YFSETQ. The CDR3 runs to 17 residues. The J segment lost 4 bases and the V segment lost 4 bases, leaving 10 bases of the junction unmatched.